Below, 29 T cell receptor beta chains from the same sample are listed, as sequenced in a study of T cell responses to AZD1222 COVID-19 vaccine. Produced via immunoSEQ multiplex PCR; TCRdb's table is partial and in-frame only. The sample yields under 200,000 clones, 92% seen once. The specimen was peripheral blood, collected 28 days after the second AZD1222 dose. The origin of the receptors is an adult who received the AZD1222 COVID-19 vaccine.

The rearrangement joins TRBV27 to TRBJ2-7, with TRBD1 identical over 8 bases. The ends lost 2 bases at V and 3 bases at J; junction bases unmatched: 12. This CDR3 comprises 17 residues. Germline-derived CDR1 and CDR2 are MNHEY and SMNVEV (reference sequence). CDR3 DNA: TGTGCCAGCAGTTTAGTAATGCCGGGACAGGACTACTACGAGCAGTACTTC. It translates to CASSLVMPGQDYYEQYF.

This chain uses TRBV12-3 or TRBV12-4 with TRBJ1-5, with D unclear. The CDR3 is 13 amino acids. V shed 3 bases and J shed 7 bases, with 10 bases lying between them. DNA of the CDR3: TGTGCCAGCAGTTTGTTCGGCCGGCAGCCCCAGCATTTT. Amino acids: CASSLFGRQPQHF.

The CDR3, as DNA: TGCGCCAGCAGCCAAGAGAGGACAGGACAGAAGAATTCACCCCTCCACTTT. This encodes CASSQERTGQKNSPLHF. The gene calls are TRBV4-1 and TRBJ1-6; 7 nucleotides agree with TRBD1. Looked up from germline, CDR1 is MGHRA and CDR2 is YSYEKL. CDR3 size: 17 residues. The J segment lost 7 bases and the V segment lost 0 bases, leaving 9 bases of the junction unmatched.

A single count supports this clone. The chain links TRBV6-5 to TRBJ1-2; 8 bases fit TRBD1. The CDR3 contains 12 residues. Germline assignment: CDR1 MNHEY and CDR2 SVGAGI. V lost 4 bases and J lost 11; bases outside the gene matches: 6. CDR3 DNA sequence: TGTGCCAGCAGTTCCCCCGGGACAGGATACACCTTC. Amino acids: CASSSPGTGYTF.

CDR3 in DNA: TGCGCCAGCAGCCAAGATCGGGGTTTGGTTCTAGGAGGCTACACCTTC. Protein: CASSQDRGLVLGGYTF. The chain joins TRBV4-1 to TRBJ1-2, with no clear D. The CDR3 is 16 residues long. Looked up from germline, CDR1 is MGHRA and CDR2 is YSYEKL. Trimming pared 0 bases from V and 8 bases from J, leaving 19 bases between.

The rearrangement uses TRBV5-6 and TRBJ2-3, with D unresolved. Between the trimmed V and J ends, which lost 4 bases and 6 bases, there was a span of 9 bases. Germline V gene sequence: CDR1 SGHDT, CDR2 YYEEEE. The CDR3 spans 12 residues. DNA for the CDR3: TGTGCCAGCAGCACGAGCCCCGATACGCAGTATTTT. It translates to CASSTSPDTQYF.

Remarks on this clone: One end of the junction is discordant with germline, which a read error may explain. The V and J genes are TRBV7-7 and TRBJ2-5; the D is unclear. This CDR3 contains 13 residues. Germline assignment: CDR1 SSHAT and CDR2 FNYEAQ (reference sequence). This CDR3 is CASSSLADETQYF. CDR3 nucleotides: TGTGCTAGCAGCTCCCTTGCGGATGAGACCCAGTACTTC.

The chain recombines TRBV19 with TRBJ2-2; D unresolved. This CDR3 has 14 residues. The V gene's germline CDR1 is LNHDA and CDR2 SQIVND (reference sequence). Trimming cost V 0 bases and J 6 bases, with 8 bases left between them. The CDR3 loop reads CASSIERRSGELFF. CDR3 nucleotides: TGTGCCAGTAGTATAGAGCGACGCTCCGGGGAGCTGTTTTTT.

The chain couples TRBV7-6 to TRBJ1-5; no firm D call. Trimming left V 1 base short and J 3 bases short, with 10 bases between. Per the germline V gene, CDR1 is SGHVS and CDR2 is FNYEAQ. The CDR3 spans 15 residues. CDR3 in amino acids: CASSLGRTANQPQHF. CDR3 nucleotide sequence: TGTGCCAGCAGCTTAGGGCGGACCGCCAATCAGCCCCAGCATTTT.

This sequence joins TRBV6-1 and TRBJ1-1; D is ambiguous. Germline V lookup: CDR1 MNHNS, CDR2 SASEGT. Trimming took off 4 bases at V and 4 bases at J, with 10 bases between the two ends. CDR3 length equals 13 residues. The CDR3 DNA reads as TGTGCCAGCAGTGCAGCGCAGGTCACTGAAGCTTTCTTT. This gives the protein CASSAAQVTEAFF.

This clone was recorded a few times. In nucleotides, the CDR3 is TGTGCCAGCAGCTTAGCGGGCGGGCTAGCGGGAGTGGGGGAGCAGTACTTC. This sequence encodes CASSLAGGLAGVGEQYF. The V call is TRBV7-6, the J call TRBJ2-7; 10 positions agree with TRBD2. CDR3 length equals 17 residues. V was clipped by 0 bases and J by 7 bases; unmatched bases: 12. The germline V gene encodes CDR1 SGHVS and CDR2 FNYEAQ.

The rearrangement links TRBV4-1 to TRBJ1-5; 9 bases align to TRBD1. Per germline, CDR1 MGHRA and CDR2 YSYEKL. CDR3 length equals 13 residues. The V segment lost 6 bases and the J segment 6 bases; nucleotides outside the gene matches: 3. This CDR3 reads CASRQGAGQPQHF. CDR3 in DNA: TGCGCCAGCAGACAGGGGGCTGGTCAGCCCCAGCATTTT.

The gene calls are TRBV28 and TRBJ1-2, with unresolved D. CDR1 and CDR2 (germline): MDHEN, SYDVKM. This CDR3 has 15 residues. The V end lost 6 bases, the J end lost 4 bases, and 18 bases lay between the germline ends. DNA of the CDR3: TGTGCCAGCAGACTACCTCTAGGCGGACGCTATGGCTACACCTTC. It codes for CASRLPLGGRYGYTF.

CDR3 residues: CASSLAGTDQPQHF. Here the CDR3 DNA reads TGTGCCAGCAGCTTAGCCGGTACTGATCAGCCCCAGCATTTT. The chain is built from TRBV7-2 and TRBJ1-5; no definite D call. The V gene's germline CDR1 is SGHTA and CDR2 FQGNSA. This CDR3 has 14 amino acids. Trimming took off 0 bases at V and 5 bases at J, with 8 bases between the two ends. Filled out from reference TRBV7-2 and TRBJ1-5, the complete variable domain reads GAGVSQSPSNKVTEKGKDVELRCDPISGHTALYWYRQSLGQGLEFLIYFQGNSAPDKSGLPSDRFSAERTGGSVSTLTIQRTQQEDSAVYLCASSLAGTDQPQHFGDGTRLSIL.

This chain joins TRBV4-3 and TRBJ1-3, with D possibly TRBD1 on 6 matching bases. Germline V gives CDR1 LGHNA, CDR2 YSLEER. V lost 0 bases, J lost 0 bases, and 15 bases lay in between. The CDR3 totals 18 residues. The CDR3 loop reads CASSQDWGANDSGNTIYF. The CDR3 coding sequence is TGCGCCAGCAGCCAAGATTGGGGGGCGAACGACTCTGGAAACACCATATATTTT.

V is TRBV29-1 and J is TRBJ1-1; 8 positions agree with TRBD1. V lost 6 bases and J lost 4; bases outside the gene matches: 4. The CDR3 is 12 residues long. The germline V gene encodes CDR1 SQVTM and CDR2 ANQGSEA. The CDR3 loop is CSVWTGTTEAFF. The CDR3 DNA reads as TGCAGCGTCTGGACAGGGACCACTGAAGCTTTCTTT.

The CDR3 spells CASSPAETGAYEQYF. In DNA, the CDR3 is TGTGCCAGCAGTCCCGCTGAGACAGGGGCCTACGAGCAGTACTTC. The chain employs TRBV6-5 and TRBJ2-7; 8 positions agree with TRBD1. The germline CDR1 and CDR2 sequences are MNHEY and SVGAGI. V was pared by 5 bases and J by 2 bases, with 8 bases of the junction left unmatched. The CDR3 is made up of 15 amino acids.

The CDR3 nucleotides read TGCGCCAGCAGCCCCCTATTCGCAGATACGCAGTATTTT. Amino acid sequence: CASSPLFADTQYF. J is TRBJ2-3 and V is TRBV4-1; no firm D call. V lost 4 bases and J lost 4, with 9 bases in between. Germline V CDR1 and CDR2: MGHRA, YSYEKL. This CDR3 is built from 13 residues.

The CDR3 nucleotides read TGTGCCAGCAGTGAAGCTGGGACAGGGGTCGAAGCTTTCTTT. Translating gives CASSEAGTGVEAFF. The chain couples TRBV2 to TRBJ1-1; 10 bases agree with TRBD1. The trim removed 0 bases at V and 8 bases at J, leaving 3 bases unmatched. Germline values: CDR1 SNHLY, CDR2 FYNNEI. The CDR3 has 14 amino acids.

The rearrangement uses TRBV25-1 and TRBJ1-1; 8 bases align to TRBD1. This CDR3 has 11 residues. J lost 11 bases, V lost 7 bases, and 6 bases had no gene match. Germline V lookup: CDR1 MGHDK, CDR2 SYGVNS. The CDR3 is CASTRGLLAFF. The CDR3 nucleotides are TGTGCCAGCACCAGGGGGCTTTTGGCTTTCTTT.

The gene calls are TRBV19 and TRBJ1-2; D is possibly TRBD1 (5 bases). This CDR3 has 15 amino acids. V was shortened by 6 bases and J by 7 bases, with 21 bases between the two germline ends. Germline V gene data show CDR1 as LNHDA and CDR2 as SQIVND (reference sequence). The CDR3 protein is CASSTPQGASGGYTF. Written as DNA, the CDR3 is TGTGCCAGTAGCACGCCCCAGGGCGCGAGTGGTGGCTACACCTTC.

The chain is built from TRBV3-1 (or the pseudogene TRBV3-2) and TRBJ1-1; tentatively, D is TRBD1 (6 bases). Germline values: CDR1 LGHDT, CDR2 YNNKEL (reference sequence). V was shortened by 4 bases and J by 5 bases, with 14 bases between the two germline ends. The CDR3 loop spans 14 amino acids. DNA for the CDR3: TGTGCCAGCAGCCTCGAACAGGGACGGACTGAAGCTTTCTTT. Amino acids: CASSLEQGRTEAFF.

This clone was counted a single time. The chain employs TRBV6-5 and TRBJ1-5, with unresolved D. Trimming cost V 6 bases and J 9 bases, with 18 bases left between them. In germline, CDR1 is MNHEY, CDR2 SVGAGI. The CDR3 sequence is 14 residues long. The CDR3 coding sequence is TGTGCCAGCAGACGCCAGACCCCCGGCTGGCCCCAGCATTTT. This gives the protein CASRRQTPGWPQHF.

In nucleotides, the CDR3 is TGCGCCAGCAGCCAACGGACAGGGCGCTACGAGCAGTACTTC. Translation: CASSQRTGRYEQYF. The V and J genes are TRBV4-1 and TRBJ2-7, with 8 positions matching TRBD1. CDR1 is MGHRA and CDR2 is YSYEKL in the germline V gene. Trimming cost V 2 bases and J 3 bases; bases outside gene matches: 3. The CDR3 spans 14 residues.

The chain employs TRBV15 and TRBJ2-7; 9 bases fit TRBD1. The CDR3 consists of 14 residues. V shed 1 base and J 2 bases; nucleotides not matched to a gene: 0. Germline CDR1 LNHNV, CDR2 YYDKDF (reference sequence). The DNA for the CDR3 is TGTGCCACCAGCAGAGGGGACAGGGCCTACGAGCAGTACTTC. Protein product: CATSRGDRAYEQYF.

V gene TRBV20-1 combines with J gene TRBJ1-4; no clear D. With 6 bases removed from V and 11 bases from J, the gap between germline ends came to 10 bases. CDR1 and CDR2 (germline): DFQATT, SNEGSKA (reference sequence). The CDR3 consists of 10 residues. CDR3 sequence (DNA): TGCAGTGCACCGTGGGAGAAACTGTTTTTT. Translation gives CSAPWEKLFF.

This chain connects TRBV29-1 to TRBJ2-7, with 7 bases identical to TRBD1. CDR3 size: 13 residues. Trimming at V came to 7 bases and at J to 0 bases, leaving 6 bases not matched to a gene. Germline V gives CDR1 SQVTM, CDR2 ANQGSEA. CDR3 in DNA: TGCAGCGCTTCCCGGGACAGCTCCTACGAGCAGTACTTC. Encoded protein: CSASRDSSYEQYF.

The gene calls are TRBV30 and TRBJ1-1, with a tentative D call TRBD1 (5 bases). V lost 6 bases, J lost 3 bases, and 14 bases lay in between. Germline loops: CDR1 GTSNPN, CDR2 SVGIG (reference sequence). The CDR3 is 13 residues long. The CDR3: CACTTAGDTEAFF. In nucleotides, the CDR3 is TGTGCCTGCACTACCGCGGGGGACACTGAAGCTTTCTTT.

The chain combines TRBV10-2 with TRBJ1-1; tentative D call: TRBD1 (6 bases). V lost 2 bases to trimming and J lost 6 bases, with 16 bases between them. The CDR3 has 15 residues. Germline CDR1 WSHSY, CDR2 SAAADI. Here the CDR3 reads CASSEIGGRGSEAFF. The CDR3 region has the DNA TGCGCCAGCAGTGAGATTGGAGGCAGGGGATCTGAAGCTTTCTTT.